The 9 T cell receptor beta chains below come from one sample, sequenced in a study of neoadjuvant nivolumab and ipilimumab in lung cancer. Data came from immunoSEQ multiplex PCR; TCRdb stores just in-frame clones and leaves some out. This table holds about 25,000 clones, 80% to 85% found once. This specimen was tumor tissue, taken after neoadjuvant nivolumab, alone or with ipilimumab, at or shortly before surgery. These receptors all stem from an adult with non-small cell lung cancer.

The genes are TRBV7-9 and TRBJ1-1, with D hard to call. Germline assignment: CDR1 SEHNR and CDR2 FQNEAQ (reference sequence). Deletions cut 2 bases from V and 3 bases from J, with 1 base between. This CDR3 is 11 amino acids long. CDR3 loop: CASSLYTEAFF. CDR3 in DNA: TGTGCCAGCAGCTTATACACTGAAGCTTTCTTT.

The chain recombines TRBV18 with TRBJ2-7; TRBD2 might be the D (5 bases). The CDR3 spans 14 residues. The germline CDR1 and CDR2 sequences are KGHSH and LQKENI. V was trimmed by 1 base and J by 1 base, leaving 8 bases between them. This CDR3 reads CASSPQGASYEQYF. The DNA of the CDR3 is TGTGCCAGCTCACCACAGGGAGCTTCCTACGAGCAGTACTTC.

The chain couples TRBV18 to TRBJ1-5; a weak D match, TRBD1 (5 bases). V was cut by 2 bases and J by 0 bases, with 11 bases left in between. CDR1 and CDR2 (germline): KGHSH, LQKENI. CDR3 size: 16 residues. CDR3 bases: TGTGCCAGCTCACCAAACCGGGACTCTAGCAATCAGCCCCAGCATTTT. Protein sequence: CASSPNRDSSNQPQHF.

V is TRBV7-9 and J is TRBJ2-7; weak D call: TRBD1 (6 bases). CDR1 is SEHNR and CDR2 is FQNEAQ in the germline V gene (reference sequence). The CDR3 extends over 15 amino acids. V gave up 5 bases and J gave up 7 bases, with 21 bases separating them. The CDR3 sequence: CASSPPWTAGAEQYF. The CDR3 nucleotides read TGTGCCAGCAGCCCACCCTGGACAGCAGGAGCTGAGCAGTACTTC.

The V gene is TRBV5-4, the J gene TRBJ2-7; a possible D gene is TRBD2 (5 bases). V was clipped by 0 bases and J by 3 bases, with 16 bases between them. The CDR3 totals 16 residues. CDR1 is SGHNT and CDR2 is YYREEE in the germline V gene (reference sequence). The CDR3 loop reads CASSLGQGGLIYEQYF. CDR3 DNA: TGTGCCAGCAGCTTGGGACAAGGCGGACTGATCTACGAGCAGTACTTC.

The rearrangement links TRBV18 to TRBJ2-3; no clear D gene. The CDR3 has 17 residues. V shed 1 base and J shed 3 bases, with 17 bases lying between them. Germline lookup yields CDR1 KGHSH and CDR2 LQKENI. The DNA of the CDR3 is TGTGCCAGCTCACCACAAGTCATGGCAGTTGGGACAGATACGCAGTATTTT. Translated, it gives CASSPQVMAVGTDTQYF.

The chain links TRBV2 to TRBJ1-2; D is unresolved. Trimming took 2 bases from V and 0 from J, leaving 7 bases between them. Per germline, CDR1 SNHLY and CDR2 FYNNEI. CDR3 length: 14 amino acids. Here the CDR3 DNA reads TGTGCCAGCAGTGAAACGGGGACTAACTATGGCTACACCTTC. It codes for CASSETGTNYGYTF.

This chain links TRBV6-5 with TRBJ2-7; TRBD2 might be the D (6 bases). The CDR3 extends over 14 amino acids. V was shortened by 1 base and J by 7 bases, with 14 bases between the two germline ends. The germline V gene has CDR1 MNHEY and CDR2 SVGAGI. DNA for the CDR3: TGTGCCAGCAGTTACTTTGCACTGACTAGAGAGCAGTACTTC. Protein product: CASSYFALTREQYF.

The chain employs TRBV29-1 and TRBJ2-3; D unresolved. Germline V lookup: CDR1 SQVTM, CDR2 ANQGSEA. The CDR3 extends over 14 amino acids. Trimming took off 7 bases at V and 0 bases at J, with 14 bases between the two ends. This CDR3 is CSAKKTTSTDTQYF. The CDR3 coding sequence is TGCAGCGCCAAAAAGACCACTAGCACAGATACGCAGTATTTT.